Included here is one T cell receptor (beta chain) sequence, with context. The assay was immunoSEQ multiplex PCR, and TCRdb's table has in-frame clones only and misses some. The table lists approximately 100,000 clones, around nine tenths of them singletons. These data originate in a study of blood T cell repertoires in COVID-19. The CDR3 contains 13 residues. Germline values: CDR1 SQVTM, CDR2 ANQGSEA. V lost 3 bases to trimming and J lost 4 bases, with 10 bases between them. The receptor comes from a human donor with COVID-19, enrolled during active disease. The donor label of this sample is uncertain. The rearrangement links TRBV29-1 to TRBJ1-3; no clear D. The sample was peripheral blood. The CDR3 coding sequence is TGCAGCGTTGACTCTGGCGGAGGAAACACCATATATTTT. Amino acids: CSVDSGGGNTIYF.